Listed below are T cell receptor beta chains from one sample, sequenced in a study of cytomegalovirus exposure and HLA in healthy donors. Generated by immunoSEQ multiplex PCR, the TCRdb table keeps only in-frame clones and is missing some. The sample has approximately 140,000 clones, 88% seen once; the top ten hold 7.9%. The sequenced material came from PBMCs. The source of these receptors is a woman aged 18-30 years in good health and CMV-seropositive. The CDR3 runs from the conserved cysteine through the conserved F or W. A D gene is named only where the DNA matches it firmly. Clone sizes are given selectively: once, few, many, or a class where the clone is expanded.

>TRBD1|TRBJ1-1|TRBV11-2|.
TGTGCCAGCAGCTACAACCCGGGACAGGGGAACACTGAAGCTTTCTTT
CASSYNPGQGNTEAFF
>.|TRBJ1-1|TRBV11-2|.
TGTGCCAGCAGCTTATTGGGGGGGCTGGGGGCTTTCTTT
CASSLLGGLGAFF
>.|TRBJ2-7|TRBV7-8|once
TGTGCCAGCAGCTTCCGACTGCTGGAATATACCTACGAGCAGTACTTC
CASSFRLLEYTYEQYF
>TRBD2|TRBJ2-1|TRBV9|.
TGTGCCAGCAGCAGCGGGGGGCCGGGCAATGAGCAGTTCTTC
CASSSGGPGNEQFF
>.|TRBJ2-2|TRBV7-3|.
TGTGCCAGCAGTCTCCGGGGGAACACCGGGGAGCTGTTTTTT
CASSLRGNTGELFF
>TRBD1|TRBJ2-7|TRBV27|.
TGTGCCAGCAGTTTTTCTCTCGGGACAGGGGCCAGCGGGCAGTACTTC
CASSFSLGTGASGQYF
>.|TRBJ1-6|TRBV27|.
TGTGCCAGCAGTTTAGAGGGGGTCCGGTATAATTCACCCCTCCACTTT
CASSLEGVRYNSPLHF
>.|TRBJ1-3|TRBV6-6|.
TGTGCCAGCAGAACGGGGACTCGGTCAGGAAACACCATATATTTT
CASRTGTRSGNTIYF
>TRBD2|TRBJ2-3|TRBV7-3|.
TGTGCCAGCAGCCCTCAAACCTTACTAGCGGGAGGGGTACTTGATACGCAGTATTTT
CASSPQTLLAGGVLDTQYF
>TRBD1|TRBJ1-1|TRBV27|.
TGTGCCAGCGGATGGACAGGGTGGTCTGCTGAAGCTTTCTTT
CASGWTGWSAEAFF
>.|TRBJ1-5|TRBV4-1|.
TGCGCCAGCAGCCACGGGACTGCCGTTCAGCCCCAGCATTTT
CASSHGTAVQPQHF
>.|TRBJ2-7|TRBV14|.
TGTGCCAGCAGCCCTCGACATTCCTTTAGTCAATCCAACGAGCAGTACTTC
CASSPRHSFSQSNEQYF
>TRBD2|TRBJ2-5|TRBV30|.
TGTGCCTGGACGGGGGGGGGCAAGGCCCAGTACTTC
CAWTGGGKAQYF
>.|TRBJ1-2|TRBV2|few
TGTGCCAGCACCCAGAGGGACTATGGCTACACCTTC
CASTQRDYGYTF
>TRBD1|TRBJ1-5|TRBV18|.
TGTGCCAGCTCACCAACAGGGGGCGTGCGCAATCAGCCCCAGCATTTT
CASSPTGGVRNQPQHF
>.|TRBJ1-5|TRBV4-3|.
TGCGCCAGCAGCCAAGACCTGGGGCAGGATCAGCCCCAGCATTTT
CASSQDLGQDQPQHF
>TRBD1|TRBJ1-6|TRBV28|.
TGTGCCAGCAGTTTCGTGGGACAGGAGATCTACTATAATTCACCCCTCCACTTT
CASSFVGQEIYYNSPLHF
>TRBD1|TRBJ1-2|TRBV9|.
TGTGCCAGCAGCGAGACAGGGGGCGCGGGTGGCTACACCTTC
CASSETGGAGGYTF
>TRBD2|TRBJ2-4|TRBV28|.
TGTGCCAGCAGCTCTAGCGGGGGGACCCTGGTTACCAAAAACATTCAGTACTTC
CASSSSGGTLVTKNIQYF
>TRBD2|TRBJ2-7|TRBV10-3|.
TGTGCCATCAGTGAACTAGCGGGGGCCTCCTACGAGCAGTACTTC
CAISELAGASYEQYF
>.|TRBJ1-1|TRBV21-1|.
TGTGCCAGCAGCAAGGGCCGTTGGAACACTGAAGCTTTCTTT
CASSKGRWNTEAFF
>.|TRBJ1-4|TRBV5-1|.
TGCGCCAGCAGCTTGGATGGAGCGGTTAATGAAAAACTGTTTTTT
CASSLDGAVNEKLFF
>.|TRBJ2-1|TRBV5-1|.
TGCGCCAGCAGCTTGGACAGCTACAATGAGCAGTTCTTC
CASSLDSYNEQFF
>TRBD1|TRBJ2-7|TRBV29-1|.
TGCAGCGGGCTGGACAGGGGGCACCACGAGCAGTACTTC
CSGLDRGHHEQYF
>TRBD2|TRBJ2-1|TRBV27|.
TGTGCCAGCAGTTCTAATAAAGGGACTAGCTTTGATGAGCAGTTCTTC
CASSSNKGTSFDEQFF
>.|TRBJ2-7|TRBV4-3|once
TGCGCCAGCAGCCAAGGAATCCGCGGAACCTACGAGCAGTACTTC
CASSQGIRGTYEQYF
>.|TRBJ2-5|TRBV28|.
TGTGCCAGCAGTTTCGAGGGCAGCCGGCAAGAGACCCAGTACTTC
CASSFEGSRQETQYF
>.|TRBJ2-5|TRBV5-1|.
TGCGCCAGCAGTTTCTCCGGAGGCCAAGAGACCCAGTACTTC
CASSFSGGQETQYF